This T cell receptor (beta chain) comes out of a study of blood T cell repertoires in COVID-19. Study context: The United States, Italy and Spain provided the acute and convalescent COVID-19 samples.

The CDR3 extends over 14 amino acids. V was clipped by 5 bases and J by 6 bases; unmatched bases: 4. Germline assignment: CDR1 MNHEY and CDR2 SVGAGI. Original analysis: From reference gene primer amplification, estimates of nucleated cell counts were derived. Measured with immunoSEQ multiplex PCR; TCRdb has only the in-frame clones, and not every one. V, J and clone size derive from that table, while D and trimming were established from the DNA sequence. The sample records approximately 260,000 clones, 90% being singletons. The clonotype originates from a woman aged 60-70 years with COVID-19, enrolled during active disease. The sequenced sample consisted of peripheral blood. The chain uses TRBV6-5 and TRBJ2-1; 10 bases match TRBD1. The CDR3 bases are TGTGCCAGCAGTACCGGGACAGGGGCCAATGAGCAGTTCTTC. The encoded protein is CASSTGTGANEQFF.